The rows below give T cell receptor beta chains drawn from one sample of a study of blood T cell repertoires in COVID-19. Profiled with immunoSEQ multiplex PCR; TCRdb holds only in-frame clones, not every one. Here the sample spans around 320,000 clones, around 87% being singletons. Sequences were obtained from peripheral blood. The receptors originated from a man younger than 30 with active or convalescent COVID-19. Each CDR3 is given with its conserved first and last residue. The order of the fields is V gene, J gene, CDR3 protein.

V gene: TRBV4-1
J gene: TRBJ2-1
CDR3 protein: CASSQSHLGQGQFF

V gene: TRBV28
J gene: TRBJ1-1
CDR3 protein: CASSLSGDRTEAFF

V gene: TRBV18
J gene: TRBJ1-4
CDR3 protein: CASSHGTANEKLFF

V gene: TRBV27
J gene: TRBJ2-7
CDR3 protein: CASSSLLSYEQYF

V gene: TRBV5-4
J gene: TRBJ1-6
CDR3 protein: CASSLRGGGGAGSPLHF

V gene: TRBV7-7
J gene: TRBJ2-2
CDR3 protein: CASSQKTGITGELFF

V gene: TRBV27
J gene: TRBJ1-4
CDR3 protein: CASKLQGARGEKLFF

V gene: TRBV7-8
J gene: TRBJ2-1
CDR3 protein: CASSPLGQGFNEQFF

V gene: TRBV10-2
J gene: TRBJ2-2
CDR3 protein: CASSSGEELFF

V gene: TRBV27
J gene: TRBJ2-1
CDR3 protein: CASSGTGARHEQFF

V gene: TRBV20-1
J gene: TRBJ2-5
CDR3 protein: CSASWLEIETQYF

V gene: TRBV7-2
J gene: TRBJ2-7
CDR3 protein: CASSPYAWYEQYF

V gene: TRBV6-5
J gene: TRBJ1-6
CDR3 protein: CASTPSSYNSPLHF

V gene: TRBV10-3
J gene: TRBJ2-3
CDR3 protein: CAISASGRGTDTQYF

V gene: TRBV10-3
J gene: TRBJ2-7
CDR3 protein: CAISESPGPHYVEQYF

V gene: TRBV27
J gene: TRBJ2-1
CDR3 protein: CASSYAGSSYNEQFF

V gene: TRBV9
J gene: TRBJ2-1
CDR3 protein: CASSGAGLAGEVQFF

V gene: TRBV5-1
J gene: TRBJ1-5
CDR3 protein: CASSLDGSDQPQHF

V gene: TRBV27
J gene: TRBJ2-3
CDR3 protein: CASSLVRGGTDTQYF

V gene: TRBV7-3
J gene: TRBJ1-5
CDR3 protein: CASSLNPGQPQHF

V gene: TRBV3-1/TRBV3-2
J gene: TRBJ2-7
CDR3 protein: CASSPLGQGLHYEQYF

V gene: TRBV18
J gene: TRBJ1-6
CDR3 protein: CASSTGTGGKNSPLHF

V gene: TRBV4-1
J gene: TRBJ2-1
CDR3 protein: CASSPTESYNEQFF

V gene: TRBV19
J gene: TRBJ2-3
CDR3 protein: CASSLLAGGLVTDTQYF

V gene: TRBV9
J gene: TRBJ2-7
CDR3 protein: CASRGWAGRNTYEQYF

V gene: TRBV5-8
J gene: TRBJ1-1
CDR3 protein: CASSPWTGTNTEAFF

V gene: TRBV7-9
J gene: TRBJ2-7
CDR3 protein: CASSSGQSYEQYF

V gene: TRBV7-8
J gene: TRBJ1-1
CDR3 protein: CASSPPQGTVQNTEAFF

V gene: TRBV11-2
J gene: TRBJ2-5
CDR3 protein: CASSLSLAGARETQYF

V gene: TRBV6-6
J gene: TRBJ2-1
CDR3 protein: CAHANPGGIRYNEQFF

V gene: TRBV9
J gene: TRBJ2-2
CDR3 protein: CASSSTGEELFF

V gene: TRBV29-1
J gene: TRBJ2-7
CDR3 protein: CSVGARGPYEQYF

V gene: TRBV5-1
J gene: TRBJ2-1
CDR3 protein: CASGRDSGYNEQFF

V gene: TRBV19
J gene: TRBJ1-1
CDR3 protein: CASSIGGGNTEAFF

V gene: TRBV4-3
J gene: TRBJ2-7
CDR3 protein: CASSQGKNILAGAPEQYF

V gene: TRBV5-1
J gene: TRBJ2-2
CDR3 protein: CASSSFRDRGPGELFF

V gene: TRBV20-1
J gene: TRBJ1-1
CDR3 protein: CSARYSFEAFF

V gene: TRBV11-2
J gene: TRBJ1-4
CDR3 protein: CASRGQSSNEKLFF

V gene: TRBV6-6
J gene: TRBJ1-5
CDR3 protein: CASSYSGAQQPQHF

V gene: TRBV7-9
J gene: TRBJ2-1
CDR3 protein: CASSLDGTGGYEQFF

V gene: TRBV11-3
J gene: TRBJ2-2
CDR3 protein: CASSFRQAGELFF

V gene: TRBV6-5
J gene: TRBJ2-1
CDR3 protein: CASSYSYRLSNEQFF

V gene: TRBV10-3
J gene: TRBJ1-2
CDR3 protein: CAISESMAGEGGYTF

V gene: TRBV5-1
J gene: TRBJ2-2
CDR3 protein: CASSDGQNTGELFF

V gene: TRBV9
J gene: TRBJ1-2
CDR3 protein: CASSVAGSTNYGYTF

V gene: TRBV2
J gene: TRBJ2-3
CDR3 protein: CASSLTSGTDTQYF

V gene: TRBV11-2
J gene: TRBJ2-1
CDR3 protein: CASSLLSSGVNEQFF

V gene: TRBV27
J gene: TRBJ2-1
CDR3 protein: CASSPPGRGSHNEQFF

V gene: TRBV2
J gene: TRBJ1-4
CDR3 protein: CASRARGQNYLYSTNEKLFF

V gene: TRBV9
J gene: TRBJ2-3
CDR3 protein: CASSVFGIRTDTQYF

V gene: TRBV18
J gene: TRBJ1-1
CDR3 protein: CASSPPGGWGEAFF

V gene: TRBV5-4
J gene: TRBJ2-4
CDR3 protein: CASSLTGGGLLIQYF

V gene: TRBV4-3
J gene: TRBJ1-2
CDR3 protein: CASSQGGDADGYTF

V gene: TRBV18
J gene: TRBJ1-1
CDR3 protein: CASSPPRGTEAFF

V gene: TRBV21-1
J gene: TRBJ2-7
CDR3 protein: CASSQRWAGGGLKYEQYF

V gene: TRBV7-9
J gene: TRBJ2-1
CDR3 protein: CASSPRTSGRVISYNEQFF